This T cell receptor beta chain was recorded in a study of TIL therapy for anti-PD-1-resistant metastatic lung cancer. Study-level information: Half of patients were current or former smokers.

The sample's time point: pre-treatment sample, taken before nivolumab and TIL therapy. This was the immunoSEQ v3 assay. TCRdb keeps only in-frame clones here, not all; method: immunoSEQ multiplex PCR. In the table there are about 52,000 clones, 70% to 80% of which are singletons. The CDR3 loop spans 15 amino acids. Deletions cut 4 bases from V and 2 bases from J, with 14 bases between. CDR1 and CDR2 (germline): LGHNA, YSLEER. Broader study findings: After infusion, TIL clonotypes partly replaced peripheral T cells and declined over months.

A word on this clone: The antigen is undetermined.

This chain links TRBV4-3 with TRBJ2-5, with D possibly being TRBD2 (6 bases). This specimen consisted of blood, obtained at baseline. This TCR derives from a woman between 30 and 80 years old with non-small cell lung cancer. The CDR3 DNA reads TGCGCCAGCAGCCTGTCAGCGGGCCCACAAGAGACCCAGTACTTC. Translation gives CASSLSAGPQETQYF.